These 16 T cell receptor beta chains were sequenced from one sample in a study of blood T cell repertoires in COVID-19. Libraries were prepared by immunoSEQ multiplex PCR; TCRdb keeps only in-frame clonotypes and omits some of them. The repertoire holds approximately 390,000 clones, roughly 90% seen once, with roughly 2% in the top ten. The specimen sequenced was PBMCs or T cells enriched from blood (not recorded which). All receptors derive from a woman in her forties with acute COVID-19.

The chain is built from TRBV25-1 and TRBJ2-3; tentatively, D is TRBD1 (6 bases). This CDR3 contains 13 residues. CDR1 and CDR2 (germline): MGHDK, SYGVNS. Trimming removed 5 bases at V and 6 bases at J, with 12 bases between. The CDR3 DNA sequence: TGTGCCAGCAGTAACAGGGCGTCGGATACGCAGTATTTT. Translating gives CASSNRASDTQYF.

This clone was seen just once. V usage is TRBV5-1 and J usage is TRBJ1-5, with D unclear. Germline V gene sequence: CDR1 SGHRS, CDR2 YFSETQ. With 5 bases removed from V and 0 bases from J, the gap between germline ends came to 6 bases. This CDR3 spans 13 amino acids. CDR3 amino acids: CASRLGSNQPQHF. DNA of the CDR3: TGCGCCAGCAGACTCGGTAGCAATCAGCCCCAGCATTTT.

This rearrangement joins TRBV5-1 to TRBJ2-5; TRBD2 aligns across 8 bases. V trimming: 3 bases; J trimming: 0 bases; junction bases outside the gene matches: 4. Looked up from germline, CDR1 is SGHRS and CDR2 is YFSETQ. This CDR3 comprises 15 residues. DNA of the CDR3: TGCGCCAGCAGCTCCAGCGGGGGTAACCAAGAGACCCAGTACTTC. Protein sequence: CASSSSGGNQETQYF.

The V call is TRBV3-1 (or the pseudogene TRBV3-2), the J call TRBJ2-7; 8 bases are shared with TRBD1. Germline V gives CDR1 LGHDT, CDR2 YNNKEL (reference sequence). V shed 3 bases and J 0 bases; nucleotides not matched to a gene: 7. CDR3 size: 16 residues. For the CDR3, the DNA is TGTGCCAGCAGCCATCCCGGGACAGGAGGCTCCTACGAGCAGTACTTC. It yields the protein CASSHPGTGGSYEQYF.

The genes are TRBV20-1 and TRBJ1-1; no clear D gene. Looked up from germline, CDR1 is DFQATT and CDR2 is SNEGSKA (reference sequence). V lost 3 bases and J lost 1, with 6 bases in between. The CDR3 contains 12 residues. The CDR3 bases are TGCAGTGCTAGTGGGCAGAACACTGAAGCTTTCTTT. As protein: CSASGQNTEAFF.

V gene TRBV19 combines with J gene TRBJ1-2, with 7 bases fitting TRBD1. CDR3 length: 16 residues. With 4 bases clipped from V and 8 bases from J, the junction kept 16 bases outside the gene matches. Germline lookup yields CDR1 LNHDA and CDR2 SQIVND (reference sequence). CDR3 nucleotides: TGTGCCAGTAGTACATCAAGACAGGGAACATCAAGGGGCTACACCTTC. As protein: CASSTSRQGTSRGYTF. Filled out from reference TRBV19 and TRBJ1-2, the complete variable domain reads DGGITQSPKYLFRKEGQNVTLSCEQNLNHDAMYWYRQDPGQGLRLIYYSQIVNDFQKGDIAEGYSVSREKKESFPLTVTSAQKNPTAFYLCASSTSRQGTSRGYTFGSGTRLTVV.

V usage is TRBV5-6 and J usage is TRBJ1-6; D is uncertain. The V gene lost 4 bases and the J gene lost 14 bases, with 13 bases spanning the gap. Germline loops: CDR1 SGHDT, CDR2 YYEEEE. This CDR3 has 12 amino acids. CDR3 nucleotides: TGTGCCAGCAGCAGGGTCGGGGTTACCCTCCACTTT. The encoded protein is CASSRVGVTLHF.

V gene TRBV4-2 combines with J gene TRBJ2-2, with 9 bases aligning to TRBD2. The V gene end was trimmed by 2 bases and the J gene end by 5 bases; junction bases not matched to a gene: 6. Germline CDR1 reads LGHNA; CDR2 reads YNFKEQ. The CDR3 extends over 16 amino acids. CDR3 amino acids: CASSQPSAGGTGELFF. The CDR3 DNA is TGTGCCAGCAGCCAACCGTCAGCGGGGGGTACCGGGGAGCTGTTTTTT.

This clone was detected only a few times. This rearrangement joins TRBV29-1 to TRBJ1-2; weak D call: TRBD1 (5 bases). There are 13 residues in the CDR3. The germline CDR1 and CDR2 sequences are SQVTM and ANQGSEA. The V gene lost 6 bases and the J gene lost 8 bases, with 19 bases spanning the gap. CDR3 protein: CSVRIAGPGGYTF. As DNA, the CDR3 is TGCAGCGTCCGAATAGCGGGGCCGGGAGGCTACACCTTC. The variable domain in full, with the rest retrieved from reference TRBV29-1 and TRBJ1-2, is SAVISQKPSRDICQRGTSLTIQCQVDSQVTMMFWYRQQPGQSLTLIATANQGSEATYESGFVIDKFPISRPNLTFSTLTVSNMSPEDSSIYLCSVRIAGPGGYTFGSGTRLTVV.

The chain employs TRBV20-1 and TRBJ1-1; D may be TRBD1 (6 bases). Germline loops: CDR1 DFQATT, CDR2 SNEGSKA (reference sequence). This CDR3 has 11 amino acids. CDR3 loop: CRGAMNTEAFF. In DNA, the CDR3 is TGCCGGGGGGCCATGAACACTGAAGCTTTCTTT.

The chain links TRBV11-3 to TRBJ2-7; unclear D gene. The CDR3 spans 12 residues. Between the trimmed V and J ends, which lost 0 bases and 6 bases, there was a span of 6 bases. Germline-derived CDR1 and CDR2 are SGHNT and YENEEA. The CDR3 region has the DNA TGTGCCAGCAGCTTAGATCGCGGCGAGCAGTACTTC. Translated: CASSLDRGEQYF.

Here the CDR3 reads CASSPPHTGRYSYEQYF. For the CDR3, the DNA is TGTGCCAGCAGCCCCCCCCACACAGGGAGATACTCCTACGAGCAGTACTTC. The V and J genes are TRBV5-8 and TRBJ2-7; a weak D match, TRBD1 (6 bases). Trimming shortened V by 4 bases and J by 0 bases, and 20 bases separated the two germline ends. CDR1 is SGHTS and CDR2 is YDEGEE in the germline V gene. The CDR3 loop spans 17 amino acids. The complete variable domain, with remaining parts taken from reference TRBV5-8 and TRBJ2-7, reads EAGVTQSPTHLIKTRGQQATLRCSPISGHTSVYWYQQALGLGLQFLLWYDEGEERNRGNFPPRFSGRQFPNYSSELNVNALELEDSALYLCASSPPHTGRYSYEQYFGPGTRLTVT.

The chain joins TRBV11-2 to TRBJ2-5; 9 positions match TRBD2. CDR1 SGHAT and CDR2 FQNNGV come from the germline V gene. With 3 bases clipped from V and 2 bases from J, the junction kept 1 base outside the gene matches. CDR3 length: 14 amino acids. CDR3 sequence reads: CASSFSGGQETQYF. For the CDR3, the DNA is TGTGCCAGCAGCTTTAGCGGGGGTCAAGAGACCCAGTACTTC.

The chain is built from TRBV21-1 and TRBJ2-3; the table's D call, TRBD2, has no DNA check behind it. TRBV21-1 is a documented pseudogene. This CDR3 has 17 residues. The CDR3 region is CASSKRGAGGPGDTQYF. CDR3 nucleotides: TGTGCCAGCAGCAAAAGGGGTGCGGGGGGGCCTGGAGATACGCAGTATTTT.

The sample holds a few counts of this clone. CDR3 nucleotide sequence: TGTGCCAGCAGTCGGCCCCATCTAGCGGGGGGGCCTTACGAGCAGTACTTC. As protein: CASSRPHLAGGPYEQYF. V is TRBV6-6 and J is TRBJ2-7; 12 bases line up with TRBD2. The CDR3 is made up of 17 amino acids. Looked up from germline, CDR1 is MNHNY and CDR2 is SVGAGI (reference sequence). The J segment lost 4 bases and the V segment lost 5 bases, leaving 12 bases of the junction unmatched.

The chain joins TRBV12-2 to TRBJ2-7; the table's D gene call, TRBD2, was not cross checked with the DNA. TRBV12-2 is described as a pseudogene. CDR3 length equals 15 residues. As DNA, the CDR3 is TGTGCAAGTCGCCACCGGGTTGAAGGAACCTACGAGCAGTACTTC. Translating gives CASRHRVEGTYEQYF.